This TCR beta chain was profiled in a study of shared clonotypes between healthy human individuals. Trimming took 5 bases from V and 5 from J, leaving 16 bases between them. The CDR3 sequence is 15 residues long. Germline loops: CDR1 MNHEY, CDR2 SVGAGI. This table comes from immunoSEQ multiplex PCR, and its TCRdb copy is limited to in-frame clones, with some not included. The sample has some 2.1 million clones; roughly 94% are singletons. The receptor's source is a man younger than 30 in good health. Sample: naive CD4+ T cells sorted from blood. Subset denoted: CD45RA+ positively selected. The chain has TRBV6-5 and TRBJ2-4, with a possible D match to TRBD2 (5 bases). CDR3 amino acids: CASSPRGAAQNIQYF. The CDR3, as DNA: TGTGCCAGCAGTCCTCGGGGAGCGGCCCAAAACATTCAGTACTTC.